This T cell receptor beta chain was identified during a study of HIV-infected patients and healthy controls. The study's findings and limits: The study did not determine the donors' HLA types. Only sixteen HIV-infected individuals were processed, a major limit on how widely findings apply. HIV-associated CDR3 frequencies dropped significantly during therapy; CMV-associated ones, mostly rising, changed nonsignificantly.

Alpha and beta constant-region primers primed reverse transcription of around 500 ng RNA. Alpha and beta chain libraries were made separately by chain-specific third strand synthesis with multiplexing indices. TCRdb used MiXCR to reprocess the 5' RACE reads, holding one entry per CDR3 protein. The sample records more than 15,000 distinct CDR3 sequences, 5% to 6.5% being singletons. Whole blood was used without fractionation, so all unsorted peripheral T cells were included. An approximately 2.5 ml peripheral blood sample was taken for RNA. As concerns this clonotype: The antigen remains undetermined.

V shed 6 bases and J 7 bases; nucleotides not matched to a gene: 6. Germline CDR1 is MDHEN and CDR2 is SYDVKM. This CDR3 region has 12 residues. This chain joins TRBV28 and TRBJ2-7, with TRBD2 matching 7 bases. The receptor's source is an adult in good health. Sequencing used blood. The CDR3 reads CASSMGGLEQYF. CDR3 nucleotide sequence: TGTGCCAGCAGCATGGGGGGGTTGGAGCAGTACTTC.